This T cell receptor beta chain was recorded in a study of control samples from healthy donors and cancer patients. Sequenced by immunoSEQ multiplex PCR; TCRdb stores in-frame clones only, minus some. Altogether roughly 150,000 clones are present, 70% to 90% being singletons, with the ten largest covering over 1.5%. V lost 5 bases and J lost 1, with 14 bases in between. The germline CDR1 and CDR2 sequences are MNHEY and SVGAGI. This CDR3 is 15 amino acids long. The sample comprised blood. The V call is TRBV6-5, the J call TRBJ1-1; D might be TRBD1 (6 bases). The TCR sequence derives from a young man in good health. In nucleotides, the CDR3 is TGTGCCAGCAGTACGTCCGAGGACAGGAACACTGAAGCTTTCTTT. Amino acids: CASSTSEDRNTEAFF.